The text below deals with one TCR beta chain. Antigen: not known. This PCR relied on a set of 60 Vbeta primers and 13 Jbeta primers. The assay was immunoSEQ multiplex PCR, and TCRdb's table has in-frame clones only and misses some. Among some 120,000 clones, 74% were seen once, and the ten largest hold 4%. This CDR3 is built from 13 residues. Germline assignment: CDR1 SGHVS and CDR2 FNYEAQ. V lost 1 base and J lost 4, with 7 bases in between. The sample originates from a study of cytomegalovirus exposure and HLA in healthy donors. Study context: A prior study identified 110 million or so unique TCR beta sequences from 200 million or so T cells.

General study findings and limits: When analyzed later, a missense DCLRE1C variant was found to be linked to TCR beta V- and J-gene trimming. The study reported that TCR beta sequences accurately predicted HLA-A and HLA-B alleles in most subjects. A likely sequencing artifact accounted for one observed cluster of highly shared sequence variants.

The clonotype comes from a man between 40 and 49 years old in good health and CMV-seropositive. Sequencing was done on a sample of PBMCs. This chain joins TRBV7-6 and TRBJ1-2; D not resolved. CDR3 bases: TGTGCCAGCAGCTTAGAAGGAGGCTATGGCTACACCTTC. It codes for CASSLEGGYGYTF. The whole variable domain, filled in from reference TRBV7-6 and TRBJ1-2, reads GAGVSQSPRYKVTKRGQDVALRCDPISGHVSLYWYRQALGQGPEFLTYFNYEAQQDKSGLPNDRFSAERPEGSISTLTIQRTEQRDSAMYRCASSLEGGYGYTFGSGTRLTVV.